Listed here are 17 T cell receptor beta chains from one sample, sequenced in a study of T cell responses to AZD1222 COVID-19 vaccine. The repertoire was sequenced with immunoSEQ multiplex PCR; TCRdb's copy has only in-frame clones and lacks some. The sample lists 150,000 or so clones, roughly nine tenths occurring once. Sequenced material: peripheral blood, taken 28 days after the second AZD1222 dose. These receptors were taken from an adult who received the AZD1222 COVID-19 vaccine.

CDR3 residues: CAISESTTRRPGGYGYTF. CDR3 coding DNA: TGTGCCATCAGTGAGTCGACTACCCGGCGTCCAGGGGGCTATGGCTACACCTTC. The chain is built from TRBV10-3 and TRBJ1-2, with TRBD1 matching 7 bases. The CDR3 runs 18 residues. Germline-derived CDR1 and CDR2 are ENHRY and SYGVKD. Trimming took 0 bases from V and 4 from J; bases not matched to a gene: 14.

The CDR3 here is CASRAFGALNTEAFF. The CDR3 coding sequence is TGTGCCAGCAGGGCGTTCGGGGCCCTGAACACTGAAGCTTTCTTT. This sequence joins TRBV6-5 and TRBJ1-1, with TRBD1 as a possible D gene (5 bases). Between the trimmed V and J ends, which lost 6 bases and 0 bases, there was a span of 14 bases. CDR3 size: 15 residues. CDR1 and CDR2 (germline): MNHEY, SVGAGI.

The rearrangement links TRBV10-3 to TRBJ1-4, with TRBD1 matching over 11 bases. The CDR3 is 16 amino acids. Germline CDR1 ENHRY, CDR2 SYGVKD. Trimming took 5 bases from V and 8 from J; bases not matched to a gene: 10. CDR3 nucleotide sequence: TGTGCCATCAGTTCGGAACCCGGGACAGGGGGGGAAAAACTGTTTTTT. It translates to CAISSEPGTGGEKLFF.

The chain is built from TRBV7-8 and TRBJ1-5; TRBD1 might be the D (5 bases). Germline V gene sequence: CDR1 SGHVS, CDR2 FQNEAQ. The length of the CDR3 is 16 residues. V was clipped by 0 bases and J by 4 bases, with 13 bases between them. The CDR3 region has the DNA TGTGCCAGCAGCTTAGCGGGAAGTGGGGGAAATCAGCCCCAGCATTTT. Its protein product is CASSLAGSGGNQPQHF.

CDR3 region: CASSPTLGQQETQYF. The CDR3 region has the DNA TGTGCCAGCAGCCCAACCCTCGGACAGCAAGAGACCCAGTACTTC. The chain employs TRBV7-8 and TRBJ2-5; D is possibly TRBD1 (6 bases). This CDR3 has 15 amino acids. V lost 5 bases, J lost 2 bases, and 15 bases lay in between. The germline gives CDR1 SGHVS, CDR2 FQNEAQ.

The gene calls are TRBV5-6 and TRBJ2-7, with D possibly being TRBD1 (6 bases). CDR3 length: 13 residues. V shed 1 base and J shed 6 bases, with 11 bases lying between them. Germline lookup yields CDR1 SGHDT and CDR2 YYEEEE. CDR3: CASSLQGQGEQYF. CDR3 sequence (DNA): TGTGCCAGCAGCTTGCAGGGGCAAGGCGAGCAGTACTTC.

V usage is TRBV5-6 and J usage is TRBJ2-3; TRBD2 matches 7 bases. V lost 2 bases and J lost 2; bases outside the gene matches: 2. This CDR3 has 14 amino acids. Per the germline V gene, CDR1 is SGHDT and CDR2 is YYEEEE. In DNA form, the CDR3 reads TGTGCCAGCAGCTTCCTAGCGGTCACAGATACGCAGTATTTT. Its translation is CASSFLAVTDTQYF.

The CDR3 DNA is TGTGCCAGCAGCTTAAGGACTACAAGTTCTTACAATGAGCAGTTCTTC. Its protein product is CASSLRTTSSYNEQFF. The V gene is TRBV11-2, the J gene TRBJ2-1, with D possibly TRBD2 on 6 matching bases. Germline V gene sequence: CDR1 SGHAT, CDR2 FQNNGV. This CDR3 region has 16 residues. The germline V and J ends were trimmed by 2 bases and 4 bases, with 15 bases remaining between them.

This chain uses TRBV7-6 with TRBJ1-1; D not resolved. The germline gives CDR1 SGHVS, CDR2 FNYEAQ. The CDR3 has 15 amino acids. Trimming stripped 5 bases from V and 5 bases from J, with 18 bases between. The CDR3 here is CASSAWEGPLTEAFF. Here the CDR3 DNA reads TGTGCCAGCAGCGCCTGGGAGGGCCCACTGACTGAAGCTTTCTTT.

The chain links TRBV2 to TRBJ1-2; D not resolved. This CDR3 is 14 amino acids long. Between the trimmed V and J ends, which lost 7 bases and 3 bases, there was a span of 15 bases. Germline loops: CDR1 SNHLY, CDR2 FYNNEI. CDR3 sequence: CASNLQGPDYGYTF. Written as DNA, the CDR3 is TGTGCCAGCAATTTACAAGGGCCCGACTATGGCTACACCTTC.

This chain connects TRBV7-2 to TRBJ2-3, with 7 bases matching TRBD2. Germline lookup yields CDR1 SGHTA and CDR2 FQGNSA. J lost 4 bases, V lost 2 bases, and 9 bases had no gene match. CDR3 length: 16 amino acids. The CDR3 here is CASSLRLSGAADTQYF. DNA of the CDR3: TGTGCCAGCAGCTTAAGACTCAGCGGGGCCGCAGATACGCAGTATTTT.

The V and J genes are TRBV27 and TRBJ2-7; D tentatively reads TRBD1 or TRBD2 (5 bases each). Looked up from germline, CDR1 is MNHEY and CDR2 is SMNVEV (reference sequence). Trimming took off 5 bases at V and 12 bases at J, with 20 bases between the two ends. This CDR3 spans 13 amino acids. The DNA of the CDR3 is TGTGCCAGCAGTATGATCGCCTTCGGGGACGGGTACTTC. Encoded protein: CASSMIAFGDGYF.

The CDR3 nucleotides read TGTGCCAGCAGCTTAGCGCGGTCAATTACAGGGGGTCGGTCCGGGGAGCTGTTTTTT. It translates to CASSLARSITGGRSGELFF. This chain connects TRBV7-2 to TRBJ2-2; TRBD1 matches 8 bases. After removal of 0 bases from V and 6 bases from J, the junction contained 15 bases not matched to a gene. Germline V lookup: CDR1 SGHTA, CDR2 FQGNSA. The CDR3 contains 19 residues. The variable domain in full, with the rest retrieved from reference TRBV7-2 and TRBJ2-2, is GAGVSQSPSNKVTEKGKDVELRCDPISGHTALYWYRQSLGQGLEFLIYFQGNSAPDKSGLPSDRFSAERTGGSVSTLTIQRTQQEDSAVYLCASSLARSITGGRSGELFFGEGSRLTVL.

This chain joins TRBV13 and TRBJ2-2, with D hard to call. This CDR3 has 18 residues. The germline V gene has CDR1 PRHDT and CDR2 FYEKMQ (reference sequence). Trimming shortened V by 0 bases and J by 1 base, and 15 bases separated the two germline ends. The CDR3 DNA is TGTGCCAGCAGCTTAGGCGGCGCGGCCCCTTTGAACACCGGGGAGCTGTTTTTT. It translates to CASSLGGAAPLNTGELFF. Full variable domain (remainder filled in from reference TRBV13 and TRBJ2-2): AAGVIQSPRHLIKEKRETATLKCYPIPRHDTVYWYQQGPGQDPQFLISFYEKMQSDKGSIPDRFSAQQFSDYHSELNMSSLELGDSALYFCASSLGGAAPLNTGELFFGEGSRLTVL.

This clone came up a few times. The chain employs TRBV7-9 and TRBJ1-1, with D tentatively TRBD1 (6 bases). V was pared by 1 base and J by 10 bases, with 16 bases between. Germline V gene data show CDR1 as SEHNR and CDR2 as FQNEAQ (reference sequence). There are 14 residues in the CDR3. CDR3 residues: CASSLGPGAAGAFF. DNA for the CDR3: TGTGCCAGCAGCTTAGGTCCGGGGGCGGCGGGAGCTTTCTTT. The full variable domain, with the rest looked up from reference TRBV7-9 and TRBJ1-1, is DTGVSQNPRHKITKRGQNVTFRCDPISEHNRLYWYRQTLGQGPEFLTYFQNEAQLEKSRLLSDRFSAERPKGSFSTLEIQRTEQGDSAMYLCASSLGPGAAGAFFGQGTRLTVV.

The V call is TRBV14, the J call TRBJ2-1; no reliable D call. The CDR3 runs 15 residues. CDR1 and CDR2 from the germline V gene are SGHDN and FVKESK. V was pared by 3 bases and J by 2 bases, with 11 bases between. The CDR3: CASSQVYPTYNEQFF. The CDR3 nucleotides read TGTGCCAGCAGCCAGGTCTACCCAACCTACAATGAGCAGTTCTTC.

This chain connects TRBV25-1 to TRBJ1-1; TRBD1 matches 7 bases. The J segment lost 4 bases and the V segment lost 3 bases, leaving 2 bases of the junction unmatched. Germline V gene lookup returns CDR1 MGHDK and CDR2 SYGVNS. This CDR3 has 13 residues. The CDR3 DNA is TGTGCCAGCAGTGATACAGGGGCCACTGAAGCTTTCTTT. Amino acids: CASSDTGATEAFF.